This T cell receptor beta chain was recorded in a study of blood T cell repertoires in COVID-19. Assay used: immunoSEQ multiplex PCR; TCRdb lists only in-frame clones, some missing. The table records 140,000 to 150,000 clones, roughly 90% of them present only once. This receptor was taken from a human donor in a cohort sampled during active COVID-19. Specimen: peripheral blood.

The CDR3 DNA is TGTGCCAGCAGTTACGGCAGGCCCGGTTATGGCTACACCTTC. It yields the protein CASSYGRPGYGYTF. This chain joins TRBV6-5 and TRBJ1-2; the D is unclear. CDR1 and CDR2 (germline): MNHEY, SVGAGI. The CDR3 contains 14 residues. V was trimmed by 2 bases and J by 5 bases, leaving 12 bases between them.